The 8 T cell receptor beta chains below were found in one sample sequenced in a study of regulatory T cells in long-lasting Graves disease. Researchers made TCR beta libraries by using iRepertoire HTBI primers and running Arm-PCR on CDR3 regions. Each CDR3 protein is one row after TCRdb ran MiXCR on the multiplex PCR reads. The sample contains approximately 380,000 distinct CDR3 sequences, about 20% of which appear only once. Time point of the sample: persistent/refractory GD, antithyroid drugs over 5 years with positive TRAb. PBMC-derived RNA was used for the TCR library. Source: peripheral blood mononuclear cells (PBMCs), taken when the disease was refractory, from a patient treated with antithyroid drugs. The source is a female donor with Graves disease.

This clonotype was seen a handful of times. This chain links TRBV20-1 with TRBJ2-7, with 8 bases matching TRBD2. CDR3 length: 15 amino acids. CDR1 is DFQATT and CDR2 is SNEGSKA in the germline V gene (reference sequence). V shed 0 bases, J shed 3 bases, and the junction held 7 bases outside the gene matches. CDR3 region: CSARDGVAGLYEQYF. Written as DNA, the CDR3 is TGCAGTGCTAGAGATGGGGTAGCGGGACTCTACGAGCAGTACTTC.

This clonotype was detected many times. The genes are TRBV6-5 and TRBJ1-2; D not certain. V lost 2 bases and J 8 bases, leaving 18 bases between the germline ends. This CDR3 comprises 15 residues. Germline CDR1 and CDR2: MNHEY and SVGAGI. Here the CDR3 reads CASSYPKPGGFGYTF. CDR3 bases: TGTGCCAGCAGTTACCCCAAACCCGGAGGATTCGGCTACACCTTC.

In its sample, this clonotype was seen a few times. A junction boundary mismatches the germline segment, possibly from a read error. This sequence joins TRBV20-1 and TRBJ1-6, with a tentative D call TRBD1 (5 bases). Germline V gene data show CDR1 as DFQATT and CDR2 as SNEGSKA (reference sequence). The CDR3 contains 15 residues. The chain's CDR3 is CSAREGGSFNSPLHF. The CDR3 nucleotides read TGCAGTGCTAGAGAGGGGGGTTCCTTTAATTCACCCCTCCACTTT.

In this sample, this clonotype turned up many times. This chain uses TRBV7-2 with TRBJ1-2; D may be TRBD1 (6 bases). The V and J ends lost 0 bases and 4 bases respectively, with 12 bases between them. Looked up from germline, CDR1 is SGHTA and CDR2 is FQGNSA. The CDR3 runs 15 residues. This CDR3 is CASSLATGGGYGYTF. The CDR3 DNA reads as TGTGCCAGCAGCTTAGCGACGGGGGGCGGCTATGGCTACACCTTC.

At least ten counts were recorded for this clonotype. The chain has TRBV28 and TRBJ1-2; tentatively, D is TRBD1 (6 bases). The germline CDR1 and CDR2 sequences are MDHEN and SYDVKM. This CDR3 is built from 15 residues. The V gene lost 6 bases and the J gene lost 4 bases, with 18 bases spanning the gap. CDR3 in amino acids: CASRPDFTGLYGYTF. The DNA for the CDR3 is TGTGCCAGCAGACCCGACTTTACAGGGCTCTATGGCTACACCTTC.

This sequence joins TRBV20-1 and TRBJ2-3; D is ambiguous. The CDR3 loop spans 12 amino acids. The germline V and J ends were trimmed by 6 bases and 0 bases, with 7 bases remaining between them. Germline V CDR1 and CDR2: DFQATT, SNEGSKA (reference sequence). DNA for the CDR3: TGCAGTGCCACTGGGAGCACAGATACGCAGTATTTT. Protein sequence: CSATGSTDTQYF.

This clonotype was detected only a few times. This chain joins TRBV27 and TRBJ2-7, with D uncertain. Germline V gene sequence: CDR1 MNHEY, CDR2 SMNVEV (reference sequence). There are 15 residues in the CDR3. Trimming stripped 7 bases from V and 1 base from J, with 17 bases between. CDR3 sequence: CASTPGFSASYEQYF. The DNA for the CDR3 is TGTGCCAGCACCCCCGGGTTTTCTGCGTCCTACGAGCAGTACTTC.

This clonotype was counted ten times or more. The chain joins TRBV7-9 to TRBJ2-7; the match to TRBD2 covers 9 bases. Per germline, CDR1 SEHNR and CDR2 FQNEAQ (reference sequence). Losses at the gene ends were 7 bases for V and 3 bases for J; bases not matched to a gene: 16. This CDR3 spans 17 amino acids. CDR3 nucleotides: TGTGCCAGCACCGTCGCCGCGGGAGGGCCCTCAGGCTACGAGCAGTACTTC. This codes for CASTVAAGGPSGYEQYF. The full variable domain, in which reference TRBV7-9 and TRBJ2-7 provide the parts outside the CDR3, is DTGVSQNPRHKITKRGQNVTFRCDPISEHNRLYWYRQTLGQGPEFLTYFQNEAQLEKSRLLSDRFSAERPKGSFSTLEIQRTEQGDSAMYLCASTVAAGGPSGYEQYFGPGTRLTVT.